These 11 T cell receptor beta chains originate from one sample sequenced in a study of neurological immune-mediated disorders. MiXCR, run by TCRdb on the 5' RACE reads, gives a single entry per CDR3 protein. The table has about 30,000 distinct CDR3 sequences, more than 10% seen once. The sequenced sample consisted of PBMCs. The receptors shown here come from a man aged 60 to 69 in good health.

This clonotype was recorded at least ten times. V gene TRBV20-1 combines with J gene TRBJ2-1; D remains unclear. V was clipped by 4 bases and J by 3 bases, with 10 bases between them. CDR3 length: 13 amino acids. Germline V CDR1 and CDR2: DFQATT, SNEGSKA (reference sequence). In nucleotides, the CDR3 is TGCAGTGCTATACCAGACGGCTACAATGAGCAGTTCTTC. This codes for CSAIPDGYNEQFF.

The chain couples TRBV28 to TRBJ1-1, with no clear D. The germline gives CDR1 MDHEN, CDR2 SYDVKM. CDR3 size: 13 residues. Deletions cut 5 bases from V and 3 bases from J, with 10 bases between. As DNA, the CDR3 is TGTGCCAGCAGTGATAGGTTGGACACTGAAGCTTTCTTT. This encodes CASSDRLDTEAFF.

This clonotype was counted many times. The CDR3 loop is CASSDQRTMNTEAFF. The CDR3 DNA is TGCGCCAGCAGCGACCAAAGAACCATGAACACTGAAGCTTTCTTT. The chain joins TRBV5-1 to TRBJ1-1; no clear D. Trimming stripped 4 bases from V and 0 bases from J, with 13 bases between. Germline V gene lookup returns CDR1 SGHRS and CDR2 YFSETQ. CDR3 length: 15 residues.

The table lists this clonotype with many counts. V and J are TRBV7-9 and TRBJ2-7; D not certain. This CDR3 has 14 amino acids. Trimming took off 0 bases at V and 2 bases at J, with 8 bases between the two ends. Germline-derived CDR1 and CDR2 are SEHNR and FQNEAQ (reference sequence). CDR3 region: CASSLAGRAYEQYF. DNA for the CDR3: TGTGCCAGCAGCTTAGCAGGCAGAGCCTACGAGCAGTACTTC.

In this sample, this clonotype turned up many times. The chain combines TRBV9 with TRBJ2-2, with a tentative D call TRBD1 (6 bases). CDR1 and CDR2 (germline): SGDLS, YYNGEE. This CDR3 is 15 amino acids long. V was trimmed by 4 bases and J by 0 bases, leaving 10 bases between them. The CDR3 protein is CASSPGAANTGELFF. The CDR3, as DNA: TGTGCCAGCAGCCCAGGGGCCGCGAACACCGGGGAGCTGTTTTTT.

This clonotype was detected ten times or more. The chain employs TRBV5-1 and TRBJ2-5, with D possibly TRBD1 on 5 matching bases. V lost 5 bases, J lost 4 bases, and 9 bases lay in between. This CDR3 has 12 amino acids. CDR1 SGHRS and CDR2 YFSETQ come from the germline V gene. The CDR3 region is CASRKGLETQYF. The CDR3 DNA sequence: TGCGCCAGCAGAAAGGGGTTAGAGACCCAGTACTTC.

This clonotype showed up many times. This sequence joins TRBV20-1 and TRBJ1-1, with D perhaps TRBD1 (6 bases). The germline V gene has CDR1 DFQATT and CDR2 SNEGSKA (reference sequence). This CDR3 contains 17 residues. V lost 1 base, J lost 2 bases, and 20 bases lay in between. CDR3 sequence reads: CSARAIHVGQFNTEAFF. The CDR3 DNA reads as TGCAGTGCTAGAGCCATCCATGTAGGACAGTTTAACACTGAAGCTTTCTTT.

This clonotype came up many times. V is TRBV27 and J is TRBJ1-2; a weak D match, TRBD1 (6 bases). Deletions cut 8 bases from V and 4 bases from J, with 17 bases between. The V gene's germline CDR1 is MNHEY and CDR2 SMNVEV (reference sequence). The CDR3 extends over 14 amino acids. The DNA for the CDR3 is TGTGCCAGCGCCGCGGGGGGCTGGAGCTATGGCTACACCTTC. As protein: CASAAGGWSYGYTF.

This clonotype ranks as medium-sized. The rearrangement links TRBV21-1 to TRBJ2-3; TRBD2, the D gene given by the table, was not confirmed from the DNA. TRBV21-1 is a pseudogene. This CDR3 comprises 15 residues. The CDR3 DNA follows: TGTGCCAGCAGCAAAAGAGCCAGCCCCGGCGATACGCAGTATTTT. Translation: CASSKRASPGDTQYF.

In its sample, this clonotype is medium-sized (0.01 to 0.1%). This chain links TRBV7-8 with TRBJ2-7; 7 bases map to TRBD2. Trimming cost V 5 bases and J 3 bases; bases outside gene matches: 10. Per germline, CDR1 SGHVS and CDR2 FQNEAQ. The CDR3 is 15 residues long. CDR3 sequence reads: CASSPPGGPLYEQYF. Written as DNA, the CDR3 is TGTGCCAGCAGCCCACCGGGAGGTCCCCTCTACGAGCAGTACTTC.

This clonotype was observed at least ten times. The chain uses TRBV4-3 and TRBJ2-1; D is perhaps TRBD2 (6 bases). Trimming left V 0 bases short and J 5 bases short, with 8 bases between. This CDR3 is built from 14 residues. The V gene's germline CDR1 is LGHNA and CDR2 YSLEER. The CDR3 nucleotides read TGCGCCAGCAGCCAAGATTGGAGGGACAATGAGCAGTTCTTC. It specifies CASSQDWRDNEQFF.